The sequence of this T cell receptor (beta chain) was determined in a study of blood T cell repertoires in COVID-19. Overall study: T cells, B-cell-depleted T cells, or PBMCs provided the cDNA or gDNA that served as material.

Original processing notes: Counts of nucleated cells, estimated from reference gene primer amplification, were obtained. Method: immunoSEQ multiplex PCR; TCRdb's copy keeps in-frame clones and lacks some. V, J and clone size are taken as reported in that table, and D and trimming were inferred from the DNA itself. The sample lists approximately 150,000 clones; roughly four fifths were seen once. Between the trimmed V and J ends, which lost 2 bases and 8 bases, there was a span of 13 bases. Germline CDR1 reads SGHRS; CDR2 reads YFSETQ. This CDR3 has 13 residues. This chain uses TRBV5-1 with TRBJ1-2; D perhaps matches TRBD1 (5 bases). The specimen was peripheral blood. The sequence came from a man aged 55 to 69 with active or convalescent COVID-19. CDR3 amino acids: CASSFDSAMGYTF. The CDR3 DNA is TGCGCCAGCAGCTTCGACAGCGCTATGGGCTACACCTTC. Drawing the rest from reference TRBV5-1 and TRBJ1-2, the complete variable domain is KAGVTQTPRYLIKTRGQQVTLSCSPISGHRSVSWYQQTPGQGLQFLFEYFSETQRNKGNFPGRFSGRQFSNSRSEMNVSTLELGDSALYLCASSFDSAMGYTFGSGTRLTVV.